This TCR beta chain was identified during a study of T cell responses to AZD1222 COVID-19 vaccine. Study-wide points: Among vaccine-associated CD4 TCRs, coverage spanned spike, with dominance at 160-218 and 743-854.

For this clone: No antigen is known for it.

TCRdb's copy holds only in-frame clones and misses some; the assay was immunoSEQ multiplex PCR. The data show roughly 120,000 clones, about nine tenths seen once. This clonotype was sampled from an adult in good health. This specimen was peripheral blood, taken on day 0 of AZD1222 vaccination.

In DNA form, the CDR3 reads TGTGCCAGCAAAATTATAGCGGGGCCCGCCTACGAGCAGTACTTC. It translates to CASKIIAGPAYEQYF. The V call is TRBV2, the J call TRBJ2-7; 8 bases line up with TRBD2. This CDR3 spans 15 amino acids. Germline assignment: CDR1 SNHLY and CDR2 FYNNEI. After removal of 7 bases from V and 2 bases from J, the junction contained 10 bases not matched to a gene.